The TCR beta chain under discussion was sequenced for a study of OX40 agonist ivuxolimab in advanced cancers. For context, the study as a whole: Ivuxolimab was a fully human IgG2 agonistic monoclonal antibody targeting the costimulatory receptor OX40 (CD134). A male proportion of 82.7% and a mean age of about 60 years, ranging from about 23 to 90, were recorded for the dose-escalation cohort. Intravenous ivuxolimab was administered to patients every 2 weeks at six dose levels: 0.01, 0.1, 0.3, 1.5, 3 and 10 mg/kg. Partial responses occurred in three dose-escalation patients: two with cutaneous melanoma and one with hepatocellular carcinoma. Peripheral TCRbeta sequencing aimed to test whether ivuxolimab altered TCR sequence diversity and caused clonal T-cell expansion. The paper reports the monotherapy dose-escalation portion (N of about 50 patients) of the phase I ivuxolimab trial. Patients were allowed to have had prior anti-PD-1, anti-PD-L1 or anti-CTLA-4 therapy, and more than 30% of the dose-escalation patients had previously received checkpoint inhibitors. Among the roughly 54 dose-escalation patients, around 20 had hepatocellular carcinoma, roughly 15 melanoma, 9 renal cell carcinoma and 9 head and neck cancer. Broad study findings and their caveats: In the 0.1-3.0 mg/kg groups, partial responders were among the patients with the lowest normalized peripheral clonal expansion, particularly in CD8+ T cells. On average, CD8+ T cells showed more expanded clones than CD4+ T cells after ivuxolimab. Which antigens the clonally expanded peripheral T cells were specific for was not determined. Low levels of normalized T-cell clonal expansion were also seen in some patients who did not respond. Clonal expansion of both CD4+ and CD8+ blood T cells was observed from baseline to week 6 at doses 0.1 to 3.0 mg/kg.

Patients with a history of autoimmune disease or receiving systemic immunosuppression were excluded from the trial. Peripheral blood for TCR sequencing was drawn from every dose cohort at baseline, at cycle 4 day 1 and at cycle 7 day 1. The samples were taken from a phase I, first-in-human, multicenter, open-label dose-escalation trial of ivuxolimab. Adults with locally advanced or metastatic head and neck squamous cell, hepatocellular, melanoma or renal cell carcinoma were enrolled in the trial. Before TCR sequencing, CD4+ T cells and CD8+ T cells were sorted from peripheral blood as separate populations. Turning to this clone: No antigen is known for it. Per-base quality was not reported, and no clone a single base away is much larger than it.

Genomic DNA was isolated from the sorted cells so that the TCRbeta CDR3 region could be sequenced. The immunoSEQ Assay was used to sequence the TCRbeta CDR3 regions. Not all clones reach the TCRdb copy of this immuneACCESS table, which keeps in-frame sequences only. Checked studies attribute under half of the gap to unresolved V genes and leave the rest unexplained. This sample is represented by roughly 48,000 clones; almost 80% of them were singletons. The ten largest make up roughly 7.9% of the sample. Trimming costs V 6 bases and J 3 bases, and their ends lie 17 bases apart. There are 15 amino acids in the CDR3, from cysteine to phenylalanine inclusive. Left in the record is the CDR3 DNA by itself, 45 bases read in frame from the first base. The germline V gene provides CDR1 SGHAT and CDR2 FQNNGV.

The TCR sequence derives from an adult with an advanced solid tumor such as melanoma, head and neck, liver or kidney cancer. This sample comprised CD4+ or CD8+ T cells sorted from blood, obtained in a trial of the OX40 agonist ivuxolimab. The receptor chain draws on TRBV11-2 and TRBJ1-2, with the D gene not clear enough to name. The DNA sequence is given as TGTGCCAGCAGGCCTCTAGGGTTATTCGACTATGGCTACACCTTC. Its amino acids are CASRPLGLFDYGYTF.